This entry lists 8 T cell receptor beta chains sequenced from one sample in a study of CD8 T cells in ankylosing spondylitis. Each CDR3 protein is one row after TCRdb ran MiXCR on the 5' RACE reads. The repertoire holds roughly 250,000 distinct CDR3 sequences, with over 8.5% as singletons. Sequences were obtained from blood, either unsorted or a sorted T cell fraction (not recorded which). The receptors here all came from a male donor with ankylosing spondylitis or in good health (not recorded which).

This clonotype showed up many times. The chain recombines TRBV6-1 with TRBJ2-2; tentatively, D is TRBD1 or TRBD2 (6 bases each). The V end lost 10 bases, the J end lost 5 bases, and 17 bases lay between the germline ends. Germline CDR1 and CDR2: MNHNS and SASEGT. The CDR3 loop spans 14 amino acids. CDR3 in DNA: TGTGCCACCCTTCCCCAGGGGAGGACCGGGGAGCTGTTTTTT. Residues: CATLPQGRTGELFF.

CDR3 in amino acids: CASSPISTDKHAFF. The CDR3 bases are TGTGCCAGCTCACCGATTTCGACAGACAAACATGCTTTCTTT. The chain has TRBV18 and TRBJ1-1; D possibly corresponds to TRBD1 (5 bases). Germline loops: CDR1 KGHSH, CDR2 LQKENI. CDR3 length equals 14 residues. Deletions cut 3 bases from V and 11 bases from J, with 19 bases between.

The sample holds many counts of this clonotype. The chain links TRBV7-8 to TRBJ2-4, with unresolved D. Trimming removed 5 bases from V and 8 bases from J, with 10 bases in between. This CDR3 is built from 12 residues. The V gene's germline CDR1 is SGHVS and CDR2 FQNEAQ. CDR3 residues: CASSLDGYIQYF. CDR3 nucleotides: TGTGCCAGCAGCCTGGACGGCTACATTCAGTACTTC.

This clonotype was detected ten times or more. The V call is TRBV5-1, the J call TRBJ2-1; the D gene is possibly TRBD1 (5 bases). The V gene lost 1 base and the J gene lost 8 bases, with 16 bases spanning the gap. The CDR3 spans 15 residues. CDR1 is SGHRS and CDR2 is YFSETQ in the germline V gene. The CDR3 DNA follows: TGCGCCAGCAGCTTGTCAGGGCAGGGTTTGGATGAGCAGTTCTTC. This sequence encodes CASSLSGQGLDEQFF. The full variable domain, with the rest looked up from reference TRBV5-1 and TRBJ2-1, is KAGVTQTPRYLIKTRGQQVTLSCSPISGHRSVSWYQQTPGQGLQFLFEYFSETQRNKGNFPGRFSGRQFSNSRSEMNVSTLELGDSALYLCASSLSGQGLDEQFFGPGTRLTVL.

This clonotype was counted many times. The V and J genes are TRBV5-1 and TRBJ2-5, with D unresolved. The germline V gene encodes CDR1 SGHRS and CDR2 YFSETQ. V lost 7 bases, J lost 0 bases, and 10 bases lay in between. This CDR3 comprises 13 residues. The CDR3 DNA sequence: TGCGCCAGCGGACCCCGGGACCAAGAGACCCAGTACTTC. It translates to CASGPRDQETQYF.

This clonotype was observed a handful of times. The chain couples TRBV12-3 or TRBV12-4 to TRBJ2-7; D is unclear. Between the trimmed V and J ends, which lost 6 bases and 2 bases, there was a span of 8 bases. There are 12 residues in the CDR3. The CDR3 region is CASSPHPYEQYF. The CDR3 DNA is TGTGCCAGCAGCCCTCACCCCTACGAGCAGTACTTC.

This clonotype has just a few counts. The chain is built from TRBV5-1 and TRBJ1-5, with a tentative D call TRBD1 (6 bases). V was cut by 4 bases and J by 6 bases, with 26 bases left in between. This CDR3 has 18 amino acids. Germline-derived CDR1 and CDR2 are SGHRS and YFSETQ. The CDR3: CASSLAGTLTGRSQPQHF. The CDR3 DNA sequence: TGCGCCAGCAGCCTGGCCGGGACACTAACCGGGAGGAGTCAGCCCCAGCATTTT.

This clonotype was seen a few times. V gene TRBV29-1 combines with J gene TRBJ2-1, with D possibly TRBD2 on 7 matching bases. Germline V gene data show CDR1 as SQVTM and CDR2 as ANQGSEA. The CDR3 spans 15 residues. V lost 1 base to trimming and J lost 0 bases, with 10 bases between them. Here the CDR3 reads CSVEGRGGSYNEQFF. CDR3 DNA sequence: TGCAGCGTTGAAGGGAGGGGGGGCTCCTACAATGAGCAGTTCTTC.